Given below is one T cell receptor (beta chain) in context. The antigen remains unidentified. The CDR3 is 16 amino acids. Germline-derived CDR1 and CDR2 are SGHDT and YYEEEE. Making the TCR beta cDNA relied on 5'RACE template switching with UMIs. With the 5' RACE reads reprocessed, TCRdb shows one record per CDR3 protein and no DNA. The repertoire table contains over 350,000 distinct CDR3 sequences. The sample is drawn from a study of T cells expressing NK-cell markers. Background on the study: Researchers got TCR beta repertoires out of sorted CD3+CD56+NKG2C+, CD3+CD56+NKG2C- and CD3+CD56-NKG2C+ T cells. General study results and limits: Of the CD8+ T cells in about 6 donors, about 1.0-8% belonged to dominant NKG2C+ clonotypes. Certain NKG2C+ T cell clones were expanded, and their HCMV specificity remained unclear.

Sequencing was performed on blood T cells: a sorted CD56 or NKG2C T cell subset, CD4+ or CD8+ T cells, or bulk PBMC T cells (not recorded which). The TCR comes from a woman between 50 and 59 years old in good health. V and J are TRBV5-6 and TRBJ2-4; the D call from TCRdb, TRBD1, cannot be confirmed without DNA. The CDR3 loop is CASSLGDSLAKNIQYF.